This T cell receptor (beta chain) was retrieved from a study of neurological immune-mediated disorders. The CDR3 extends over 16 amino acids. V was clipped by 6 bases and J by 3 bases; unmatched bases: 16. Germline V gene sequence: CDR1 DFQATT, CDR2 SNEGSKA (reference sequence). TCRdb re-called the 5' RACE reads through MiXCR, storing one row per CDR3 protein. In the table there are approximately 86,000 distinct CDR3 sequences, 2.6% of which are singletons. This clonotype was seen repeatedly, ten times or more. Material for sequencing was PBMCs. The rearrangement uses TRBV20-1 and TRBJ2-7; TRBD1 agrees at 8 bases. The sequence came from a woman aged 25 to 45 with multiple sclerosis. The CDR3 here is CSARFSGGAYFYEQYF. The CDR3, as DNA: TGCAGTGCCCGCTTCTCAGGGGGCGCCTACTTCTACGAGCAGTACTTC.